This T cell receptor beta chain was captured in a study of OX40 agonist ivuxolimab in advanced cancers. The V end was cut by 6 bases, the J end by 1 base, with 7 bases between. The germline CDR1 and CDR2 sequences are MNHEY and SVGAGI. This CDR3 has 13 residues. Data came from immunoSEQ multiplex PCR; TCRdb stores just in-frame clones and leaves some out. The top ten clones hold under 20% of a sample with about 60,000 clones, roughly 87% of them seen once. This receptor was obtained from an adult with an advanced solid tumor such as melanoma, head and neck, liver or kidney cancer. This chain uses TRBV6-5 with TRBJ1-3; D is possibly TRBD1 (5 bases). The material was CD4+ or CD8+ T cells sorted from blood, obtained in a trial of the OX40 agonist ivuxolimab. The CDR3 DNA sequence: TGTGCCAGCAGACGACAGTCTGGAAACACCATATATTTT. Translating it yields CASRRQSGNTIYF.